This T cell receptor beta chain was documented in a study of blood T cell repertoires in COVID-19 (dated by TCRdb to 2018 to 2021). As for the study more broadly: The collaborator samples originated in the United States, Italy and Spain and spanned the acute and convalescent phases of COVID-19. HLA class I and class II types, where available, came from metadata supplied by the sample provider rather than from assay-based typing. Deeply sampled blood TCRbeta repertoires from subjects exposed to, actively infected with, or recovered from COVID-19 were included in the dataset. The samples were drawn from two sources: the first 160 participants of the ongoing ImmuneRACE study, and 1,200 or so subjects contributed by 6 global collaborators. A freely available public database, intended as a resource for researchers studying the immune response to SARS-CoV-2, is where the repertoires were released. Sample metadata almost always included a de-identified subject ID, COVID-19 status, age in years and sex. The material from the prospective study consisted of cDNA or gDNA derived from T cells, B-cell-depleted T cells, or PBMCs. The paper's findings and limits, for the study overall: The quantity of clinical and demographic metadata differed by source and by participant and was supplied without curation.

The CDR3 covers 15 residues, taking in both the cysteine and the phenylalanine. CDR3 DNA only is kept here, 45 bases in frame from base 1. At the junction V is shortened by 4 bases and J by 2 bases; bases outside the gene matches: 4. CDR1 LGHDT and CDR2 YNNKEL are derived from the germline V gene (reference sequence). Each collaborating institution followed its own protocols to collect whole blood in K2EDTA tubes. Collaborator samples were shipped for TCRbeta analysis as frozen whole blood, isolated PBMCs, or DNA extracted from either sample type. TCRbeta CDR3 regions were amplified from genomic DNA using the immunoSEQ Assay, a bias-controlled multiplex PCR. The original methods were these. The number of nucleated cells in each sample was estimated by amplification of reference gene primers within the assay. To quantify the absolute abundance of each unique TCRbeta CDR3 rearrangement, sequence reads were collapsed and filtered. For each sample, productive Simpson clonality was calculated as the square root of Simpson's diversity index across productive rearrangements. Held by TCRdb, this immuneACCESS table contains in-frame sequences only and omits some clones. Under half of the omission traces to an unresolved V gene where checked; the cause of the rest is unknown. V and J calls and clone size are as listed in that table; D and trimming were resolved from the DNA. Here the sample has about 90,000 clones; 76% occur a single time. The leading ten clones occupy 6% to 8.5% of the sample.

This clone was recorded a few times. The antigen it binds to is not known. No per-base quality is available; no much larger clone lies one base away. This chain is built from TRBV3-1 (or the pseudogene TRBV3-2) and TRBJ2-2; TRBD1 lines up with 7 middle nucleotides. Source material: peripheral blood. This TCR derives from a man between 65 and 85 years old with acute or convalescent COVID-19. The CDR3 has the sequence CASSPRDRNTGELFF. Here is the DNA: TGTGCCAGCAGCCCCCGGGACAGAAACACCGGGGAGCTGTTTTTT.